A single sample is the source of the 18 T cell receptor beta chains below, sequenced in a study of blood T cell repertoires in COVID-19. The data were produced by immunoSEQ multiplex PCR, yet TCRdb's version contains in-frame clones alone and is incomplete. The table shows around 200,000 clones, with around nine tenths occurring only once. The sequencing sample was made of peripheral blood. The receptor source for this set is a young man with acute or convalescent COVID-19.

The chain combines TRBV14 with TRBJ1-1; D is uncertain. Between the trimmed V and J ends, which lost 1 base and 11 bases, there was a span of 14 bases. The germline V gene has CDR1 SGHDN and CDR2 FVKESK. This CDR3 has 13 amino acids. CDR3 sequence reads: CASSQVSGTSAFF. The CDR3, as DNA: TGTGCCAGCAGCCAAGTTTCAGGAACCTCGGCTTTCTTT.

The V and J genes are TRBV7-9 and TRBJ1-2; D gene unclear. This CDR3 contains 15 residues. V was trimmed by 2 bases and J by 4 bases, leaving 14 bases between them. CDR1 is SEHNR and CDR2 is FQNEAQ in the germline V gene (reference sequence). Written as DNA, the CDR3 is TGTGCCAGCAGCTTAAATACTAACCACCTCTATGGCTACACCTTC. Amino acid sequence: CASSLNTNHLYGYTF.

This chain uses TRBV2 with TRBJ2-7; no definite D call. CDR3 length: 15 residues. The germline V gene has CDR1 SNHLY and CDR2 FYNNEI. Trimming took off 6 bases at V and 0 bases at J, with 15 bases between the two ends. In DNA, the CDR3 is TGTGCCAGCAGCGCAAATTCCTACCGCTCCTACGAGCAGTACTTC. It is translated as CASSANSYRSYEQYF. Supplemented by reference TRBV2 and TRBJ2-7, the full variable domain reads EPEVTQTPSHQVTQMGQEVILRCVPISNHLYFYWYRQILGQKVEFLVSFYNNEISEKSEIFDDQFSVERPDGSNFTLKIRSTKLEDSAMYFCASSANSYRSYEQYFGPGTRLTVT.

The chain carries TRBV28 and TRBJ1-2; no clear D gene. The V end was cut by 4 bases, the J end by 6 bases, with 9 bases between. Germline lookup yields CDR1 MDHEN and CDR2 SYDVKM. This CDR3 is 12 amino acids long. CDR3 nucleotide sequence: TGTGCCAGCAGTTCCACAACGAATGGCTACACCTTC. This encodes CASSSTTNGYTF.

V gene TRBV27 combines with J gene TRBJ2-1; D perhaps matches TRBD2 (6 bases). V lost 2 bases to trimming and J lost 3 bases, with 11 bases between them. Germline CDR1 is MNHEY and CDR2 is SMNVEV (reference sequence). CDR3 length: 15 amino acids. CDR3 sequence (DNA): TGTGCCAGCAGTTTAAATAGCGGATTCTACAATGAGCAGTTCTTC. This translates into CASSLNSGFYNEQFF.

A word on this clone: Other DNA variants within this sample encode the same CDR3. The chain recombines TRBV19 with TRBJ1-1; D unclear. V was shortened by 3 bases and J by 1 base, with 6 bases between the two germline ends. CDR3 length: 13 residues. Germline CDR1 is LNHDA and CDR2 is SQIVND (reference sequence). The CDR3 reads CASSIGQNTEAFF. The CDR3 DNA sequence: TGTGCCAGTAGTATTGGGCAGAACACTGAAGCTTTCTTT.

The rearrangement joins TRBV23-1 to TRBJ2-5; no reliable D call. TRBV23-1 is filed as an ORF, its function uncertain. This CDR3 comprises 10 residues. Trimming left V 10 bases short and J 5 bases short, with 8 bases between. The CDR3: CATAGETQYF. CDR3 coding DNA: TGCGCCACCGCCGGGGAGACCCAGTACTTC.

J is TRBJ1-5 and V is TRBV7-9; TRBD1 agrees at 9 bases. CDR3 length: 16 residues. With 4 bases clipped from V and 4 bases from J, the junction kept 8 bases outside the gene matches. Germline-derived CDR1 and CDR2 are SEHNR and FQNEAQ (reference sequence). The CDR3 loop reads CASSSDRGVGNQPQHF. DNA for the CDR3: TGTGCCAGCAGCTCGGACAGGGGAGTTGGGAATCAGCCCCAGCATTTT.

This chain links TRBV3-1 (or the pseudogene TRBV3-2) with TRBJ1-3; tentative D call: TRBD1 (6 bases). The CDR3 has 14 residues. The V end was cut by 7 bases, the J end by 0 bases, with 10 bases between. Germline lookup yields CDR1 LGHDT and CDR2 YNNKEL (reference sequence). In nucleotides, the CDR3 is TGTGCCAGCAAGCTAGGGGGCTCTGGAAACACCATATATTTT. As protein: CASKLGGSGNTIYF.

The gene calls are TRBV27 and TRBJ1-5, with TRBD1 matching over 10 bases. Looked up from germline, CDR1 is MNHEY and CDR2 is SMNVEV (reference sequence). CDR3 length: 16 residues. Trimming removed 6 bases from V and 15 bases from J; junction bases left unmatched: 20. The DNA for the CDR3 is TGTGCCAGCAGCCCCGGGGCGGGACAGGGGCTCCTCAGGGCGCATTTT. Residues: CASSPGAGQGLLRAHF.

This clone was observed a few times. The chain is built from TRBV18 and TRBJ1-1, with D possibly TRBD1 on 6 matching bases. The CDR3 is 12 amino acids. Trimming left V 8 bases short and J 4 bases short, with 11 bases between. Germline loops: CDR1 KGHSH, CDR2 LQKENI. The CDR3 DNA is TGTGCCAGCGCCACAGGGACCACTGAAGCTTTCTTT. This translates into CASATGTTEAFF.

The chain has TRBV19 and TRBJ1-6; D is uncertain. This CDR3 region has 12 residues. Trimming left V 6 bases short and J 7 bases short, with 7 bases between. Germline lookup yields CDR1 LNHDA and CDR2 SQIVND (reference sequence). CDR3 residues: CASSFPNSPLHF. The CDR3 DNA follows: TGTGCCAGTAGCTTCCCGAATTCACCCCTCCACTTT.

This clone was seen only once. V gene TRBV7-9 combines with J gene TRBJ1-1; D not resolved. The ends were cut back, 5 bases at V and 10 bases at J, with 14 bases in the middle. The CDR3 has 12 amino acids. Germline-derived CDR1 and CDR2 are SEHNR and FQNEAQ (reference sequence). The CDR3 here is CASSPGLSAAFF. In nucleotides, the CDR3 is TGTGCCAGCAGCCCGGGTCTTTCCGCAGCTTTCTTT.

This clone showed up many times. J is TRBJ1-4 and V is TRBV5-1, with D perhaps TRBD1 (6 bases). CDR3 size: 14 residues. Trimming took off 4 bases at V and 4 bases at J, with 11 bases between the two ends. From germline, CDR1 is SGHRS and CDR2 YFSETQ. The CDR3 DNA reads as TGCGCCAGCAGCGGGGGGGCTGGTAATGAAAAACTGTTTTTT. This gives the protein CASSGGAGNEKLFF.

This clone was detected once. This chain joins TRBV11-2 and TRBJ1-5, with D uncertain. V lost 5 bases and J lost 4, with 18 bases in between. Germline values: CDR1 SGHAT, CDR2 FQNNGV. The CDR3 totals 16 residues. In nucleotides, the CDR3 is TGTGCCAGCAGCCTTAGCCGGGGAACGGGAAATCAGCCCCAGCATTTT. It encodes CASSLSRGTGNQPQHF.

For this clone: This CDR3 is also generated by other DNA sequences in the sample. V usage is TRBV19 and J usage is TRBJ2-1; 9 bases fit TRBD2. Trimming removed 5 bases from V and 7 bases from J; junction bases left unmatched: 3. CDR3 size: 13 residues. Germline CDR1 is LNHDA and CDR2 is SQIVND (reference sequence). Written as DNA, the CDR3 is TGTGCCAGTAGTCCGGGACTAGCAAATGAGCAGTTCTTC. It is translated as CASSPGLANEQFF.

The rearrangement uses TRBV30 and TRBJ1-2, with 8 positions matching TRBD1. The CDR3 spans 13 residues. V shed 2 bases and J 2 bases; nucleotides not matched to a gene: 1. Germline V gene data show CDR1 as GTSNPN and CDR2 as SVGIG (reference sequence). CDR3: CAWSRQGNYGYTF. The CDR3 coding sequence is TGTGCCTGGAGTCGACAGGGGAACTATGGCTACACCTTC.

As concerns this clone: Additional DNA sequences in this sample encode the identical CDR3. This rearrangement joins TRBV11-2 to TRBJ2-7; tentatively, D is TRBD1 (5 bases). Germline assignment: CDR1 SGHAT and CDR2 FQNNGV. Trimming pared 8 bases from V and 1 base from J, leaving 12 bases between. CDR3 length equals 13 residues. CDR3 coding DNA: TGTGCCAGCTCTTCAGGGATTTCCTACGAGCAGTACTTC. Its protein is CASSSGISYEQYF. Looking up the rest from reference TRBV11-2 and TRBJ2-7 gives the full variable domain: EAGVAQSPRYKIIEKRQSVAFWCNPISGHATLYWYQQILGQGPKLLIQFQNNGVVDDSQLPKDRFSAERLKGVDSTLKIQPAKLEDSAVYLCASSSGISYEQYFGPGTRLTVT.